The rows below give T cell receptor beta chains drawn from one sample of a study of circulating CD8 cells and anti-PD-1 response in melanoma. TCRdb recomputed calls from the reads with MiXCR, one row per CDR3 protein. The repertoire holds fewer than 1,000 distinct CDR3 sequences, with around 10% as singletons. The specimen comprised CD8+ T cells from PBMCs, sampled at baseline or after one month of anti-PD-1 therapy (not recorded which). These TCRs come from a human donor with melanoma. The CDR3 runs from the conserved cysteine through the conserved F or W. The order of the fields is V gene, clone size, J gene, D gene, CDR3 DNA, CDR3 protein. D genes are given only for firm matches. Size tells how often a clone was seen (once, few, many) or the class of an expanded clone, and some rows leave it out.

TRBV28	medium-sized	TRBJ2-1	-	TGTGCCAGCAGTTATAGCGAGGCGCAGTTCTTC	CASSYSEAQFF
TRBV5-6	hyperexpanded	TRBJ1-2	-	TGTGCCAGCAGCTTGGAAGTTGGCAGCGAGACCTATGGCTACACCTTC	CASSLEVGSETYGYTF
TRBV7-3	medium-sized	TRBJ2-7	-	TGTGCCAGCAGCTGGGCAGGGGGGTACGAGCAGTACTTC	CASSWAGGYEQYF
TRBV5-4	medium-sized	TRBJ1-1	TRBD1	TGTGCCAGCAGCAGGACAGGGTCTTGGGACACTGAAGCTTTCTTT	CASSRTGSWDTEAFF
TRBV2	large	TRBJ1-5	TRBD1	TGTGCCAGCAGTGCACCGGGACAGCCAAGACATTTT	CASSAPGQPRHF
TRBV12-3/TRBV12-4	medium-sized	TRBJ2-1	TRBD2	TGTGCCAGCAGTTTAGCGGGGGGGTTCGATGAGCAGTTCTTC	CASSLAGGFDEQFF
TRBV7-6	-	TRBJ2-7	TRBD1	TGTGCCAGCAGCTCCGGGACAGAATACGAGCAGTACTTC	CASSSGTEYEQYF
TRBV7-2	hyperexpanded	TRBJ1-1	-	TGTGCCAGCAGCCAAAGCGGCCCAGGGCGTTTTATGAACACTGAAGCTTTCTTT	CASSQSGPGRFMNTEAFF
TRBV12-3/TRBV12-4	medium-sized	TRBJ1-1	-	TGTGCCAGCAGTTTCGGGGGCGGGAACACTGAAGCTTTCTTT	CASSFGGGNTEAFF
TRBV2	medium-sized	TRBJ2-6	-	TGTGCCAGCAGTGAAACGTCGACCAACGTCCTGACTTTC	CASSETSTNVLTF
TRBV5-1	medium-sized	TRBJ2-2	-	TGCGCCAGCAATGCTCCGGGAAAGGGCTCTCCCGGGGAGCTGTTTTTT	CASNAPGKGSPGELFF
TRBV4-1	few	TRBJ1-5	TRBD1	TGCGCCAGCAGCCAAGACCGATGGATGGGACAGGACCATTCCAATCAGCCCCAGCATTTT	CASSQDRWMGQDHSNQPQHF
TRBV27	medium-sized	TRBJ1-2	-	TGTGCCAGCAGTTTGTCTCCGATCTATTCTCTTGGCTACACCTTC	CASSLSPIYSLGYTF
TRBV15	medium-sized	TRBJ1-5	-	TGTGCCACCAGCAGAGATTGGCAGGTCAATCAGCCCCAGCATTTT	CATSRDWQVNQPQHF
TRBV12-5	medium-sized	TRBJ1-2	-	TGTGCTAGTGGTCCCCAGGGAGGCTACACCTTC	CASGPQGGYTF
TRBV7-3	medium-sized	TRBJ2-1	-	TGTGCCAGCAGTTCCCAGGGTGGCGGCGAGCAGTTCTTC	CASSSQGGGEQFF
TRBV19	medium-sized	TRBJ2-1	TRBD1	TGTGCCAGTAGTATACTAGGCCGGTACAGGGGAAGTGACAATGAGCAGTTCTTC	CASSILGRYRGSDNEQFF
TRBV20-1	medium-sized	TRBJ1-2	TRBD1	TGCAGTGCTAGCTCTTTGAGGGAAGGACAGGGGGCGACCTATGGCTACACCTTC	CSASSLREGQGATYGYTF
TRBV27	medium-sized	TRBJ1-1	-	TGTGCCAGCACCCCGGTAGCAGGGATCATGAACACTGAAGCTTTCTTT	CASTPVAGIMNTEAFF
TRBV27	medium-sized	TRBJ2-3	-	TGTGCCAGCAGGGGACCCAGGGCCCGCACAGATACGCAGTATTTT	CASRGPRARTDTQYF
TRBV4-1	medium-sized	TRBJ2-7	-	TGCGCCAGCAGCCAGAGTCGAGGGTTCTCCTACGAGCAGTACTTC	CASSQSRGFSYEQYF
TRBV5-4	few	TRBJ2-3	TRBD2	TGTGCCAGCAGCTTGGGACTAGCGGGCGTACTAACAGATACGCAGTATTTT	CASSLGLAGVLTDTQYF
TRBV19	-	TRBJ2-7	TRBD2	TGTGCCAGTAAACACGCTAGCGGGGGCTTTTACGAGCAGTACTTC	CASKHASGGFYEQYF
TRBV27	few	TRBJ2-1	-	TGTGCCAACCAGGACAGCCAAATTCCTCACAATGAGCAGTTCTTC	CANQDSQIPHNEQFF
TRBV28	medium-sized	TRBJ2-5	TRBD1	TGTGCCAGCAGTTCAGCCGGGACAGTAGAGACCCAGTACTTC	CASSSAGTVETQYF
TRBV9	medium-sized	TRBJ2-7	TRBD1	TGTGCCAGCAGCGTGGCCGGGACAGGGGGCTTTTACGAGCAGTACTTC	CASSVAGTGGFYEQYF
TRBV9	large	TRBJ2-1	TRBD2	TGTGCCAGCAGCTTCACTAGCGGGGATTACAATGAGCAGTTCTTC	CASSFTSGDYNEQFF
TRBV5-6	medium-sized	TRBJ2-7	TRBD1	TGTGCCAGCAGCTTCGGGACAGGGGCCTACGAGCAGTACTTC	CASSFGTGAYEQYF
TRBV16	medium-sized	TRBJ1-1	-	TGTGCCAGCAGCCAATCTTATCACACCGTGAACACTGAAGCTTTCTTT	CASSQSYHTVNTEAFF
TRBV19	medium-sized	TRBJ1-5	-	TGTGCCAGTCGACAGAGCAATCAGCCCCAGCATTTT	CASRQSNQPQHF
TRBV7-9	medium-sized	TRBJ2-7	TRBD2	TGTGCCAGCAGCTTAGGTCTAGGACTAGCGGACTACGAGCAGTACTTC	CASSLGLGLADYEQYF
TRBV21-1	large	TRBJ2-2	-	TGTGCCAGCAGCAAAGCATGGAGGAACACCGGGGAGCTGTTTTTT	CASSKAWRNTGELFF
TRBV12-3/TRBV12-4	medium-sized	TRBJ2-2	-	TGTGCCAGCAGTTTCGGAGGGCCCACCGGGGAGCTGTTTTTT	CASSFGGPTGELFF
TRBV27	medium-sized	TRBJ2-5	-	TGTGCCAGCAGCCCCCCTTACCGCGAGACCCAGTACTTC	CASSPPYRETQYF
TRBV4-1	-	TRBJ2-7	-	TGCGCCAGCAGCCAAGACTCCGGGACGGGAACCTACGAGCAGTACTTC	CASSQDSGTGTYEQYF
TRBV2	medium-sized	TRBJ1-5	-	TGTGCCAGCAGAGCCGGGAATCAGCCCCAGCATTTT	CASRAGNQPQHF
TRBV4-3	once	TRBJ2-7	-	TGCGCCAGCAGCCAAGACCTCGGGCCCTACGAGCAGTACTTC	CASSQDLGPYEQYF